What follows describes a single T cell receptor (beta chain). A junction boundary mismatches the germline segment, possibly from a read error. The data were obtained in a study of tumor-infiltrating lymphocytes in primary liver carcinoma. Germline loops: CDR1 LGHNA, CDR2 YNFKEQ. The CDR3 extends over 17 amino acids. Constant-region priming of approximately 500 ng total RNA yielded TCR beta cDNA. Amplification in three nested multiplex PCR rounds with slightly modified ARM-PCR gave rise to TCR beta libraries. A C-beta reverse primer was combined with TRBV1-TRBV30 forward primers in the first two PCR rounds, and each round had approximately 10 cycles. MiXCR, applied by TCRdb to the multiplex PCR reads, yields one record per CDR3 protein. This sample yields over 250,000 distinct CDR3 sequences, of which nearly 60% are seen a single time; about 17% belongs to the top ten. Out of unsorted whole blood came the blood RNA, and germline DNA was extracted as well.

J is TRBJ2-1 and V is TRBV4-2; 9 bases fit TRBD2. The receptor was derived from a woman under 40 with primary liver carcinoma and hepatitis B virus infection. The sample taken for sequencing was peripheral blood. The CDR3 DNA reads as TGTGCCAGCAGCAACCATATTGCGGGAGGGTCCAGAGGTGAGCAGCTCTTC. It specifies CASSNHIAGGSRGEQLF.